This record covers a single T cell receptor (beta chain). Distinct nucleotide sequences in the sample also encode this CDR3. The record originates from a study of shared clonotypes between healthy human individuals. Study-level background: CD4 naive cells filled three plates per donor, CD4 memory three, CD8 naive two and CD8 memory one.

Trimming cost V 0 bases and J 8 bases; bases outside gene matches: 6. The germline V gene has CDR1 MNHNY and CDR2 SVGAGI (reference sequence). This CDR3 is built from 14 residues. Naive CD8 isolation took CD45RO-negative cells positively selected for CCR7 and excluded terminally differentiated effector memory CD45RA+ cells. Healthy HIV-negative adults with no recent acute infections or vaccinations were recruited as donors. Source study methods: With immunoSEQ giving junction-only sequences and no quality scores, filtering differed. The data were produced by immunoSEQ multiplex PCR, yet TCRdb's version contains in-frame clones alone and is incomplete. D and trimming were read from the DNA, whereas the V and J calls and clone size are those reported in that table. The sample consists of 2 million to 2.5 million clones, about 95% of them appearing once.

The receptor was derived from a man aged 18 to 30 in good health. V usage is TRBV6-6 and J usage is TRBJ1-2, with 7 positions matching TRBD1. Sequenced sample: naive CD8+ T cells sorted from blood. The CDR3 nucleotides are TGTGCCAGCAGTTACTCGGAGGGGGCCGGCGGCTACACCTTC. As protein: CASSYSEGAGGYTF.